The 11 T cell receptor beta chains listed next were all sequenced from one sample in a study of human T cells and chemical hapten exposure. TCRdb reprocessed the RACE reads via MiXCR and lists one record per CDR3 protein. The sample yields 50,000 to 65,000 distinct CDR3 sequences, 9.4% seen once. Time point specified: pre-sensitization, week 0. This sample's treatment: therapeutic diphenylcyclopropenone sensitization with weekly scalp DPC. The sample here was whole blood, taken in connection with sensitization to the hapten diphenylcyclopropenone (DPC). The receptor set was obtained from a middle-aged woman with alopecia areata. Some clones in this sample may be carry-over from other donors' samples.

The V call is TRBV7-6, the J call TRBJ1-5; TRBD1 might be the D (6 bases). The CDR3 loop spans 17 amino acids. V was pared by 1 base and J by 4 bases, with 17 bases between. Germline V gene lookup returns CDR1 SGHVS and CDR2 FNYEAQ. CDR3 DNA: TGTGCCAGCAGCTTAGAAGCAGCCGGGACAATTAATCAGCCCCAGCATTTT. Encoded protein: CASSLEAAGTINQPQHF. Combining the CDR3 with reference TRBV7-6 and TRBJ1-5 gives the whole variable domain GAGVSQSPRYKVTKRGQDVALRCDPISGHVSLYWYRQALGQGPEFLTYFNYEAQQDKSGLPNDRFSAERPEGSISTLTIQRTEQRDSAMYRCASSLEAAGTINQPQHFGDGTRLSIL.

This clonotype was recorded many times. The J gene is TRBJ1-2, the V gene TRBV7-9; 8 nucleotides agree with TRBD1. CDR3 length equals 14 residues. Germline CDR1 reads SEHNR; CDR2 reads FQNEAQ (reference sequence). V was clipped by 5 bases and J by 4 bases; unmatched bases: 6. CDR3 loop: CASSIGQGAYGYTF. The CDR3 DNA is TGTGCCAGCAGCATCGGACAGGGTGCCTATGGCTACACCTTC.

This clonotype was detected a few times. The rearrangement uses TRBV5-1 and TRBJ2-2, with D uncertain. Germline V gene sequence: CDR1 SGHRS, CDR2 YFSETQ. V shed 4 bases and J shed 3 bases, with 19 bases lying between them. This CDR3 region has 17 residues. CDR3 coding DNA: TGCGCCAGCAGCCTAAATACGAAAAGGACCTACACCGGGGAGCTGTTTTTT. This gives the protein CASSLNTKRTYTGELFF.

This clonotype has ten or more counts. The chain couples TRBV6-5 to TRBJ2-2, with 7 bases matching TRBD1. Germline assignment: CDR1 MNHEY and CDR2 SVGAGI. J gave up 0 bases and V 2 bases, and 6 bases lay outside the gene matches. The CDR3 has 17 residues. The CDR3 DNA reads TGTGCCAGCAGTTACGGATCCGGGACAGCGAACACCGGGGAGCTGTTTTTT. It yields the protein CASSYGSGTANTGELFF.

This clonotype was observed many times. The V gene is TRBV5-4, the J gene TRBJ1-3; D is undetermined. This CDR3 region has 14 residues. Germline loops: CDR1 SGHNT, CDR2 YYREEE (reference sequence). V was cut by 4 bases and J by 0 bases, with 8 bases left in between. The CDR3 DNA reads as TGTGCCAGCAGCCCGCAGATCTCTGGAAACACCATATATTTT. Its translation is CASSPQISGNTIYF.

This clonotype appeared many times. The J gene is TRBJ2-7, the V gene TRBV6-2 or TRBV6-3; D is ambiguous. V was clipped by 5 bases and J by 5 bases, with 7 bases between them. CDR1 is MNHEY and CDR2 is SVGEGT in the germline V gene. The CDR3 has 11 amino acids. For the CDR3, the DNA is TGTGCCAGCAGTCCCTACAACGAGCAGTACTTC. It specifies CASSPYNEQYF.

This clonotype appeared many times. The genes are TRBV25-1 and TRBJ2-2, with 7 bases aligning to TRBD2. The length of the CDR3 is 15 residues. V shed 3 bases and J 6 bases; nucleotides not matched to a gene: 7. Germline V lookup: CDR1 MGHDK, CDR2 SYGVNS. The CDR3 spells CASSDWGRGSGELFF. The CDR3 DNA follows: TGTGCCAGCAGTGATTGGGGGAGGGGATCCGGGGAGCTGTTTTTT.

This clonotype was found many times. The rearrangement joins TRBV7-2 to TRBJ2-5; D uncertain. CDR1 and CDR2 (germline): SGHTA, FQGNSA. The CDR3 totals 14 residues. Trimming cost V 0 bases and J 5 bases, with 10 bases left between them. DNA of the CDR3: TGTGCCAGCAGCTTAGCTAGTACTCCTGAGACCCAGTACTTC. Protein sequence: CASSLASTPETQYF.

This clonotype was counted at least ten times. The genes are TRBV4-1 and TRBJ1-5, with 8 bases lining up with TRBD1. This CDR3 spans 15 amino acids. V lost 2 bases to trimming and J lost 6 bases; unmatched junction nucleotides: 6. Germline assignment: CDR1 MGHRA and CDR2 YSYEKL. CDR3 nucleotide sequence: TGCGCCAGCAGCCAACCAGGACAGGGTCTTCAGCCCCAGCATTTT. Protein: CASSQPGQGLQPQHF.

This clonotype has a count of ten or more. The chain recombines TRBV4-1 with TRBJ1-2, with D maybe TRBD1 (5 bases). The germline V gene encodes CDR1 MGHRA and CDR2 YSYEKL. V was shortened by 1 base and J by 5 bases, with 14 bases between the two germline ends. The CDR3 is 15 amino acids. CDR3 DNA sequence: TGCGCCAGCAGCCAAGCGGGGGAACAGATTTATGGCTACACCTTC. Amino acid sequence: CASSQAGEQIYGYTF.

Ten or more counts support this clonotype. This chain links TRBV4-1 with TRBJ2-3, with 8 bases aligning to TRBD1. With V trimmed by 1 base and J by 6 bases, 6 bases remained unmatched. Germline V gives CDR1 MGHRA, CDR2 YSYEKL. CDR3 length: 15 amino acids. CDR3 in amino acids: CASSQGQQGGDTQYF. CDR3 in DNA: TGCGCCAGCAGCCAAGGCCAACAGGGGGGCGATACGCAGTATTTT.